Shown below are 30 T cell receptor beta chains from a single sample sequenced in a study of long-term antiretroviral therapy in people with HIV (dated by TCRdb to 2021 to 2024). The immunoSEQ hsTCRB v3.0 assay was used at survey level resolution for TRB variable region sequencing. TCRdb re-hosts the immuneACCESS table, in-frame sequences only. Its copies lack some clones; in the studies checked, an unresolved V gene accounts for under half of them, and the cause for the rest is not known. This sample lists approximately 27,000 clones; approximately 90% were detected once. The ten largest clones add up to approximately 4.2% of the sample. This sample comprised unsorted PBMCs, obtained 3.1 years after starting antiretroviral therapy. Receptor source: a man younger than 35 with HIV.

The gene calls are TRBV6-1 and TRBJ1-1, with D perhaps TRBD1 (5 bases). Germline values: CDR1 MNHNS, CDR2 SASEGT. This CDR3 comprises 13 residues. The ends were cut back, 7 bases at V and 12 bases at J, with 21 bases in the middle. The CDR3 is CASTTPWGRDPFF. Here the CDR3 DNA reads TGTGCCAGCACCACCCCTTGGGGCCGGGACCCTTTCTTT.

The rearrangement joins TRBV5-1 to TRBJ1-1; tentatively, D is TRBD1 (6 bases). Germline CDR1 is SGHRS and CDR2 is YFSETQ. V lost 0 bases and J 8 bases, leaving 17 bases between the germline ends. The CDR3 covers 15 residues. CDR3 in amino acids: CASSLASGQRIEAFF. DNA for the CDR3: TGCGCCAGCAGCTTGGCCAGTGGACAGCGAATCGAAGCTTTCTTT.

The chain carries TRBV10-3 and TRBJ2-7; maybe TRBD1 (5 bases). The V and J ends lost 11 bases and 6 bases respectively, with 20 bases between them. Germline lookup yields CDR1 ENHRY and CDR2 SYGVKD. CDR3 size: 13 residues. The CDR3 reads CAGGGPTQGEQYF. Here the CDR3 DNA reads TGTGCCGGCGGCGGACCTACCCAGGGCGAGCAGTACTTC.

V and J are TRBV10-3 and TRBJ1-4; perhaps TRBD1 as D (6 bases). The ends were cut back, 8 bases at V and 3 bases at J, with 10 bases in the middle. Germline V CDR1 and CDR2: ENHRY, SYGVKD. The length of the CDR3 is 13 residues. The CDR3 coding sequence is TGTGCCATCCAACAGGGATCTAATGAAAAACTGTTTTTT. This sequence encodes CAIQQGSNEKLFF.

This rearrangement joins TRBV11-2 to TRBJ2-7; D may be TRBD2 (5 bases). Trimming stripped 1 base from V and 4 bases from J, with 8 bases between. Germline V gives CDR1 SGHAT, CDR2 FQNNGV. This CDR3 comprises 13 residues. The CDR3 loop is CASSLGQRYEQYF. The DNA for the CDR3 is TGTGCCAGCAGCTTAGGTCAGCGGTACGAGCAGTACTTC.

This chain joins TRBV4-2 and TRBJ2-7; TRBD2 is a possible D gene (6 bases). The CDR3 extends over 13 amino acids. The germline V gene encodes CDR1 LGHNA and CDR2 YNFKEQ. V dropped 4 bases and J dropped 6 bases, with 13 bases sitting between them. The CDR3 loop reads CASSRDFLGEQYF. The DNA of the CDR3 is TGTGCCAGCAGCCGGGACTTCCTTGGCGAGCAGTACTTC.

The J gene is TRBJ1-5, the V gene TRBV4-3, with D perhaps matching TRBD1 (5 bases). Germline lookup yields CDR1 LGHNA and CDR2 YSLEER. The CDR3 loop spans 20 amino acids. Trimming cost V 0 bases and J 0 bases, with 21 bases left between them. The DNA of the CDR3 is TGCGCCAGCAGCCAAGAGTTTAGGACATCGGGGATATATAGCAATCAGCCCCAGCATTTT. It translates to CASSQEFRTSGIYSNQPQHF.

V gene TRBV6-1 combines with J gene TRBJ2-5; 9 positions match TRBD1. CDR3 length equals 15 residues. Germline V gene lookup returns CDR1 MNHNS and CDR2 SASEGT. The junction had 6 bases not matched to a gene; V was cut back by 5 bases and J by 2 bases. The CDR3: CASSLGTGSQETQYF. CDR3 DNA sequence: TGTGCCAGCAGTCTCGGGACAGGGTCGCAAGAGACCCAGTACTTC.

The chain links TRBV6-1 to TRBJ1-2, with D unclear. Germline values: CDR1 MNHNS, CDR2 SASEGT. This CDR3 has 13 residues. V lost 0 bases to trimming and J lost 6 bases, with 8 bases between them. The CDR3 coding sequence is TGTGCCAGCAGTGAAGCGCTTGCTAATGGCTACACCTTC. This sequence encodes CASSEALANGYTF.

The rearrangement links TRBV6-1 to TRBJ2-7; no definite D call. V was shortened by 6 bases and J by 0 bases, with 12 bases between the two germline ends. Per the germline V gene, CDR1 is MNHNS and CDR2 is SASEGT. This CDR3 is built from 14 residues. As DNA, the CDR3 is TGTGCCAGCAGCCAGGTCCTTAGCTCCTACGAGCAGTACTTC. Translation: CASSQVLSSYEQYF.

The chain employs TRBV5-1 and TRBJ2-3; D call uncertain. This CDR3 has 14 residues. V lost 8 bases and J lost 2, with 15 bases in between. Germline values: CDR1 SGHRS, CDR2 YFSETQ. This chain's CDR3 is CASREGTDTDTQYF. The CDR3 DNA is TGCGCCAGTAGGGAAGGAACCGACACAGATACGCAGTATTTT.

Details on this clone: The junction departs from germline at one end; a sequencing error may be responsible. Other nucleotide sequences from this sample produce the same CDR3. This sequence joins TRBV27 and TRBJ2-7; the match to TRBD1 covers 7 bases. This CDR3 has 14 amino acids. CDR1 and CDR2 from the germline V gene are MNHEY and SMNVEV (reference sequence). CDR3 in DNA: TGTGCCAGCACCCAGGGGGTTAGCTCCTATGAGCAGTACTTC. It codes for CASTQGVSSYEQYF.

This chain uses TRBV15 with TRBJ1-3; no firm D call. Germline loops: CDR1 LNHNV, CDR2 YYDKDF (reference sequence). The CDR3 is 17 amino acids. V was shortened by 3 bases and J by 4 bases, with 19 bases between the two germline ends. DNA of the CDR3: TGTGCCACCAGCAGGGAACCTTCCCGTGCAACGGGAAACACCATATATTTT. This translates into CATSREPSRATGNTIYF.

V usage is TRBV11-2 and J usage is TRBJ2-7, with no clear D. Per germline, CDR1 SGHAT and CDR2 FQNNGV. V dropped 5 bases and J dropped 4 bases, with 9 bases sitting between them. The CDR3 consists of 12 residues. The CDR3 reads CASSKTRYEQYF. CDR3 coding DNA: TGTGCCAGCAGCAAGACACGGTACGAGCAGTACTTC.

The chain combines TRBV9 with TRBJ1-5; possible D gene TRBD1, 5 bases. Germline V gene lookup returns CDR1 SGDLS and CDR2 YYNGEE. CDR3 length equals 16 residues. V was clipped by 0 bases and J by 4 bases, with 14 bases between them. The CDR3 DNA is TGTGCCAGCAGCGTAGGTGGGAGTGGGGGAAATCAGCCCCAGCATTTT. It specifies CASSVGGSGGNQPQHF.

The genes are TRBV9 and TRBJ1-1; D call uncertain. V lost 0 bases, J lost 3 bases, and 9 bases lay in between. The germline V gene encodes CDR1 SGDLS and CDR2 YYNGEE. There are 14 residues in the CDR3. CDR3 bases: TGTGCCAGCAGCGTAGCGGGCGCGGACACTGAAGCTTTCTTT. Translation gives CASSVAGADTEAFF.

The gene calls are TRBV19 and TRBJ2-5; D could derive from TRBD1 or TRBD2 (6 bases each). Germline CDR1 LNHDA, CDR2 SQIVND (reference sequence). The CDR3 length is 17 residues. The V end lost 6 bases, the J end lost 4 bases, and 24 bases lay between the germline ends. DNA for the CDR3: TGTGCCAGTAGAACAGGGAGGACTCTCGGTGTCGGAGAGACCCAGTACTTC. Translation gives CASRTGRTLGVGETQYF.

This rearrangement joins TRBV11-2 to TRBJ2-7, with a tentative D call TRBD1 (7 bases). Germline CDR1 reads SGHAT; CDR2 reads FQNNGV. The CDR3 consists of 14 residues. V was cut by 1 base and J by 6 bases, with 13 bases left in between. CDR3 residues: CASSLGQGGTEQYF. The CDR3, as DNA: TGTGCCAGCAGCTTAGGGCAGGGGGGCACCGAGCAGTACTTC. Together with reference TRBV11-2 and TRBJ2-7, the CDR3 gives the full variable domain: EAGVAQSPRYKIIEKRQSVAFWCNPISGHATLYWYQQILGQGPKLLIQFQNNGVVDDSQLPKDRFSAERLKGVDSTLKIQPAKLEDSAVYLCASSLGQGGTEQYFGPGTRLTVT.

V gene TRBV19 combines with J gene TRBJ1-1, with D perhaps TRBD1 (6 bases). This CDR3 has 16 residues. V was shortened by 4 bases and J by 2 bases, with 17 bases between the two germline ends. Germline V gives CDR1 LNHDA, CDR2 SQIVND (reference sequence). As DNA, the CDR3 is TGTGCCAGTAGTACTGACCCGGGACAAAAAAACACTGAAGCTTTCTTT. Its protein is CASSTDPGQKNTEAFF.

This chain joins TRBV6-1 and TRBJ2-1; D is perhaps TRBD2 (5 bases). Trimming shortened V by 5 bases and J by 8 bases, and 16 bases separated the two germline ends. This CDR3 spans 14 amino acids. CDR1 and CDR2 from the germline V gene are MNHNS and SASEGT. The CDR3 reads CASSKGSPRDEQFF. The CDR3 coding sequence is TGTGCCAGCAGTAAGGGTTCGCCGCGGGATGAGCAGTTCTTC.

The chain is built from TRBV19 and TRBJ2-3, with D tentatively TRBD2 (5 bases). Germline CDR1 LNHDA, CDR2 SQIVND (reference sequence). Trimming left V 4 bases short and J 4 bases short, with 6 bases between. The CDR3 runs to 12 residues. CDR3 loop: CASSTRADTQYF. The DNA for the CDR3 is TGTGCCAGTAGTACGAGGGCAGATACGCAGTATTTT.

This chain uses TRBV4-1 with TRBJ2-3, with 13 bases identical to TRBD2. Germline V CDR1 and CDR2: MGHRA, YSYEKL. There are 16 residues in the CDR3. V lost 5 bases, J lost 4 bases, and 6 bases stayed unmatched. For the CDR3, the DNA is TGCGCCAGCAGCTCGAGGACTAGCGGGGGTGCAGATACGCAGTATTTT. It specifies CASSSRTSGGADTQYF.

The V and J genes are TRBV9 and TRBJ2-1; 7 nucleotides align to TRBD2. Germline V gives CDR1 SGDLS, CDR2 YYNGEE. The CDR3 covers 13 residues. With V trimmed by 6 bases and J by 8 bases, 8 bases remained unmatched. The CDR3 DNA is TGTGCCAGCACCCCAACTAGCGTCGATGAGCAGTTCTTC. This encodes CASTPTSVDEQFF.

This clone was counted a single time. The chain couples TRBV9 to TRBJ1-2, with D unresolved. Per the germline V gene, CDR1 is SGDLS and CDR2 is YYNGEE. V gave up 2 bases and J gave up 4 bases, with 3 bases separating them. CDR3 length: 11 residues. The DNA for the CDR3 is TGTGCCAGCAGCGTTGGCTATGGCTACACCTTC. It codes for CASSVGYGYTF.

The chain is built from TRBV9 and TRBJ1-6; D gene ambiguous. Germline V gives CDR1 SGDLS, CDR2 YYNGEE. The ends were cut back, 4 bases at V and 0 bases at J, with 14 bases in the middle. The CDR3 is made up of 17 amino acids. The chain's CDR3 is CASSPRGESSYNSPLHF. The CDR3 DNA reads as TGTGCCAGCAGCCCCCGTGGAGAGAGCTCCTATAATTCACCCCTCCACTTT. Complete variable domain (other parts from reference TRBV9 and TRBJ1-6): DSGVTQTPKHLITATGQRVTLRCSPRSGDLSVYWYQQSLDQGLQFLIQYYNGEERAKGNILERFSAQQFPDLHSELNLSSLELGDSALYFCASSPRGESSYNSPLHFGNGTRLTVT.

The V and J genes are TRBV18 and TRBJ2-7; possible D gene TRBD1, 7 bases. V was trimmed by 6 bases and J by 5 bases, leaving 14 bases between them. The CDR3 spans 13 residues. CDR1 is KGHSH, CDR2 LQKENI, per germline. The CDR3: CASSYRGGDEQYF. For the CDR3, the DNA is TGTGCCAGCTCTTACAGGGGAGGTGACGAGCAGTACTTC.

The CDR3 spells CASSFHPSGRLGGHNEQFF. The CDR3, as DNA: TGTGCCAGCAGCTTCCACCCTAGCGGGAGGTTGGGGGGACACAATGAGCAGTTCTTC. The chain combines TRBV5-8 with TRBJ2-1, with TRBD2 matching 11 bases. The CDR3 totals 19 residues. The germline gives CDR1 SGHTS, CDR2 YDEGEE. V dropped 2 bases and J dropped 5; count of bases not matched to a gene: 15.

The V gene is TRBV6-6, the J gene TRBJ1-1; D unclear. CDR1 is MNHNY, CDR2 SVGAGI, per germline (reference sequence). The CDR3 totals 16 residues. Trimming removed 0 bases from V and 4 bases from J, with 15 bases in between. The CDR3 DNA reads TGTGCCAGCAGTTACTCGTTCGGCGGCCGGGGCACTGAAGCTTTCTTT. Residues: CASSYSFGGRGTEAFF.

The CDR3 here is CASSQDVRDDYEQYF. The CDR3 DNA follows: TGTGCCAGCAGCCAAGACGTGAGGGATGATTACGAGCAGTACTTC. This chain uses TRBV4-2 with TRBJ2-7; D perhaps matches TRBD2 (5 bases). Between the trimmed V and J ends, which lost 0 bases and 4 bases, there was a span of 13 bases. Germline CDR1 reads LGHNA; CDR2 reads YNFKEQ. This CDR3 contains 15 residues.

The rearrangement joins TRBV5-1 to TRBJ2-3, with 13 bases identical to TRBD2. Looked up from germline, CDR1 is SGHRS and CDR2 is YFSETQ. The length of the CDR3 is 19 residues. The ends lost 0 bases at V and 5 bases at J; junction bases unmatched: 12. The CDR3: CASSLDMGLAGRLGDTQYF. The CDR3 nucleotides are TGCGCCAGCAGCTTGGACATGGGACTAGCGGGGAGGTTAGGAGATACGCAGTATTTT.